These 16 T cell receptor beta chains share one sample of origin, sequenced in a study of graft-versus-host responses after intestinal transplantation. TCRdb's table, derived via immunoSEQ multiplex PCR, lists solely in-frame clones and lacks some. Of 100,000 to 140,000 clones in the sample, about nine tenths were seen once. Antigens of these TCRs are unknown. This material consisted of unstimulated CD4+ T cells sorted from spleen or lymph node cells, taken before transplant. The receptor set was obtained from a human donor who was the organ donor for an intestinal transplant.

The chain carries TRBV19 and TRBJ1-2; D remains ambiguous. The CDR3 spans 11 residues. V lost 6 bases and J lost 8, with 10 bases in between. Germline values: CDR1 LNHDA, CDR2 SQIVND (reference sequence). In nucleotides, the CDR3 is TGTGCCAGTAGGAGCCCGTTAGGCTACACCTTC. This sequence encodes CASRSPLGYTF.

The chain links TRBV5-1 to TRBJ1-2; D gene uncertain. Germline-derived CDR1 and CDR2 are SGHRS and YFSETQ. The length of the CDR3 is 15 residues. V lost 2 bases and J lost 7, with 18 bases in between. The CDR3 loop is CASSFSTPGEGGYTF. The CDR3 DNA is TGCGCCAGCAGCTTTTCAACCCCTGGTGAGGGTGGCTACACCTTC.

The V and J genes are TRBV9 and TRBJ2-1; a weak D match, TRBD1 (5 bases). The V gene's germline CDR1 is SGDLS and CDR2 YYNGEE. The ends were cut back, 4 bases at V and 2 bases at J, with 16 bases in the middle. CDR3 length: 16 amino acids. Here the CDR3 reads CASSLGVGLAYNEQFF. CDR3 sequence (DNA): TGTGCCAGCAGCCTAGGGGTAGGGTTGGCCTACAATGAGCAGTTCTTC.

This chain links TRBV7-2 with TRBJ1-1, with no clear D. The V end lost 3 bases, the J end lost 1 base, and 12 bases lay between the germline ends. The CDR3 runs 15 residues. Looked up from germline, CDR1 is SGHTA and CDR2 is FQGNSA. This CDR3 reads CASSFSSRQNTEAFF. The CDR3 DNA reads TGTGCCAGCAGCTTCTCCAGCCGACAGAACACTGAAGCTTTCTTT.

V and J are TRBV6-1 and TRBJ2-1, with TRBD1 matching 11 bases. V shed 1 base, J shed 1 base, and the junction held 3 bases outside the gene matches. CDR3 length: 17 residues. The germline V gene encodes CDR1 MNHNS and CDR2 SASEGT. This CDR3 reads CASSEVGQGVSYNEQFF. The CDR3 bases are TGTGCCAGCAGTGAAGTGGGACAGGGGGTTTCCTACAATGAGCAGTTCTTC.

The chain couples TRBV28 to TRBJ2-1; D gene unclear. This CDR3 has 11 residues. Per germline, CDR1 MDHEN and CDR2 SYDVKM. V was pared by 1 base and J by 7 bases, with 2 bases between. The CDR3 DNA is TGTGCCAGCAGTTTATATAATGAGCAGTTCTTC. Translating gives CASSLYNEQFF.

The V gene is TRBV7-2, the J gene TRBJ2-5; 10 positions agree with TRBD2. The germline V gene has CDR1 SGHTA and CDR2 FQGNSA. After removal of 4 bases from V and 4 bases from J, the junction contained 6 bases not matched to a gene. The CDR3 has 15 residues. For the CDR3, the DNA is TGTGCCAGCAGCTCTAAGCGGGGGGGCCGAGAGACCCAGTACTTC. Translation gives CASSSKRGGRETQYF.

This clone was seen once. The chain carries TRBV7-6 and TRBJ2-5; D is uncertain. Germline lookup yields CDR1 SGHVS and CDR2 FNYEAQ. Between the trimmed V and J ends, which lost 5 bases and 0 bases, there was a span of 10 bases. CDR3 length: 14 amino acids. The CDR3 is CASSLPVHQETQYF. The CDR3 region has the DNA TGTGCCAGCAGCCTCCCAGTGCACCAAGAGACCCAGTACTTC.

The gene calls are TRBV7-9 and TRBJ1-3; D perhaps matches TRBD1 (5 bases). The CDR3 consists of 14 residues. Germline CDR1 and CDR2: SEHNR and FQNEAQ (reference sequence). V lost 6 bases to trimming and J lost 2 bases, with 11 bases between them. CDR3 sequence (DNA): TGTGCCAGCAGATTCAGGGCAACTGGAAACACCATATATTTT. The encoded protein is CASRFRATGNTIYF.

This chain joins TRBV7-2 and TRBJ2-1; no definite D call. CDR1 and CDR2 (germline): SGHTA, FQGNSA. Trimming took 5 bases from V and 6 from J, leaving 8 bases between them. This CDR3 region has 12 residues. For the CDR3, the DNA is TGTGCCAGCAGCCGTCGGACCAATGAGCAGTTCTTC. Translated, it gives CASSRRTNEQFF.

The CDR3: CASSPTGVGNTIYF. The DNA of the CDR3 is TGTGCCAGCAGTCCCACAGGGGTTGGAAACACCATATATTTT. The genes are TRBV6-5 and TRBJ1-3, with TRBD1 matching 7 bases. The CDR3 totals 14 residues. The trim removed 5 bases at V and 3 bases at J, leaving 4 bases unmatched. Germline CDR1 and CDR2: MNHEY and SVGAGI.

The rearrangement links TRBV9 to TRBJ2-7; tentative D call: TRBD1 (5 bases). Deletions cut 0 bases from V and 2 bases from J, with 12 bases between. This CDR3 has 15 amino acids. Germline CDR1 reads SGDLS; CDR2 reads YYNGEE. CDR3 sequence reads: CASSVGEGVPYEQYF. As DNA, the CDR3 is TGTGCCAGCAGCGTAGGGGAAGGGGTGCCCTACGAGCAGTACTTC.

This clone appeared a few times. The CDR3 protein is CASSRQASYNSPLHF. DNA for the CDR3: TGTGCCAGCAGCCGACAGGCCTCCTATAATTCACCCCTCCACTTT. The V gene is TRBV11-2, the J gene TRBJ1-6, with TRBD1 as a possible D gene (6 bases). With 5 bases removed from V and 0 bases from J, the gap between germline ends came to 8 bases. CDR3 length: 15 amino acids. Per germline, CDR1 SGHAT and CDR2 FQNNGV.

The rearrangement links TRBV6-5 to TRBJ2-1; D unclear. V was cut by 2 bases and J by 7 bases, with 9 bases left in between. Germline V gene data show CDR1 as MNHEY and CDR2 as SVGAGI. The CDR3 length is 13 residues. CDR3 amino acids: CASSYNWLNEQFF. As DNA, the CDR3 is TGTGCCAGCAGTTACAATTGGTTAAATGAGCAGTTCTTC.

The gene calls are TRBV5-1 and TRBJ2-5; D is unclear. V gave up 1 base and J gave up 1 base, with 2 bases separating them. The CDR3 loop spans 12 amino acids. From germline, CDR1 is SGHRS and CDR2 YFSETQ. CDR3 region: CASSLIQETQYF. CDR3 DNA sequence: TGCGCCAGCAGCTTGATCCAAGAGACCCAGTACTTC.

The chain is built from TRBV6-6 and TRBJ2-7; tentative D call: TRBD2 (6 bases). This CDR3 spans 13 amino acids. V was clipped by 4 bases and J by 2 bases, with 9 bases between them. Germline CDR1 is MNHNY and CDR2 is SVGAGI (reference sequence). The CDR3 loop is CASSSWGAYEQYF. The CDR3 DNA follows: TGTGCCAGCAGTTCGTGGGGGGCCTACGAGCAGTACTTC.